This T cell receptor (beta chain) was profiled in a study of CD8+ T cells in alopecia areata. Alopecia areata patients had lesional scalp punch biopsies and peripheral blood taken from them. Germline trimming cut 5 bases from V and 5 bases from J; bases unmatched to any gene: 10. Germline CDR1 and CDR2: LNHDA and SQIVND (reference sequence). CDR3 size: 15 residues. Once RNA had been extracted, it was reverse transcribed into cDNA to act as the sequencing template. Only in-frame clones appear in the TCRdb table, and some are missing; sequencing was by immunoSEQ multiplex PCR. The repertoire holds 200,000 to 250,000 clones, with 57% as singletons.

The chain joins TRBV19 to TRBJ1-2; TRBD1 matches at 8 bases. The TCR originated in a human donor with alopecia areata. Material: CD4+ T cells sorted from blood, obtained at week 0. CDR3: CASSARDRPTYGYTF. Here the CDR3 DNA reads TGTGCCAGTAGTGCCCGGGACAGGCCTACTTATGGCTACACCTTC.